These 28 T cell receptor beta chains share one sample of origin, sequenced in a study of T-cell reconstitution after alpha-beta-depleted transplantation in children. Unique molecular identifiers were incorporated into the prepared TCRbeta library. MiXCR was run by TCRdb on the PCR reads, yielding one entry per CDR3 protein. The repertoire holds tens of thousands of distinct CDR3 sequences, with approximately 18% as singletons. The specimen comprised PBMCs, mostly from graft donor cells, sampled 360 days after TCRalphabeta/CD19-depleted stem cell transplant. The receptors here all came from a male patient aged 2 to 10 who had a stem cell transplant for acute lymphoblastic leukemia, so the T cells may come from the graft donor.

This sequence joins TRBV15 and TRBJ2-7; 8 nucleotides line up with TRBD2. CDR1 and CDR2 (germline): LNHNV, YYDKDF (reference sequence). Germline trimming cut 1 base from V and 0 bases from J; bases unmatched to any gene: 8. CDR3 length: 17 amino acids. The CDR3 region is CATSRGRYSGDSYEQYF. The CDR3 nucleotides read TGTGCCACCAGCAGAGGGCGTTATAGCGGGGACTCCTACGAGCAGTACTTC.

A few counts support this clonotype. The J gene is TRBJ1-5, the V gene TRBV27; D gene ambiguous. CDR1 is MNHEY, CDR2 SMNVEV, per germline (reference sequence). The CDR3 sequence is 13 residues long. Between the trimmed V and J ends, which lost 8 bases and 0 bases, there was a span of 8 bases. Here the CDR3 reads CASRSYSNQPQHF. The CDR3 bases are TGTGCCAGCCGTTCGTATAGCAATCAGCCCCAGCATTTT.

The chain has TRBV12-3 or TRBV12-4 and TRBJ2-7, with D possibly matching TRBD2 (6 bases). The CDR3 extends over 13 amino acids. The V end was cut by 4 bases, the J end by 2 bases, with 9 bases between. The CDR3 DNA is TGTGCCAGCAGTTCCCGGAGGGCCTACGAGCAGTACTTC. Its translation: CASSSRRAYEQYF.

This clonotype was seen only a few times. The V and J genes are TRBV5-1 and TRBJ2-5; a possible D gene is TRBD1 (5 bases). The germline V gene has CDR1 SGHRS and CDR2 YFSETQ. The CDR3 extends over 15 amino acids. Deletions cut 0 bases from V and 5 bases from J, with 14 bases between. CDR3 amino acids: CASSLVARVVETQYF. DNA for the CDR3: TGCGCCAGCAGCTTGGTGGCCAGGGTGGTTGAGACCCAGTACTTC.

This clonotype was recorded a few times. The chain combines TRBV4-2 with TRBJ2-5, with TRBD2 identical over 11 bases. The length of the CDR3 is 15 residues. CDR1 and CDR2 from the germline V gene are LGHNA and YNFKEQ. Trimming at V came to 4 bases and at J to 5 bases, leaving 6 bases not matched to a gene. CDR3 sequence: CASSPTSGRMETQYF. In DNA, the CDR3 is TGTGCCAGCAGCCCAACTAGCGGGAGAATGGAGACCCAGTACTTC.

This clonotype showed up just a few times. The genes are TRBV20-1 and TRBJ2-7; 14 bases are a match to TRBD2. CDR1 DFQATT and CDR2 SNEGSKA come from the germline V gene (reference sequence). The CDR3 has 15 residues. The V gene end was trimmed by 5 bases and the J gene end by 4 bases; junction bases not matched to a gene: 7. The CDR3 nucleotides are TGCAGTGCTCTGACTAGCGGGAGGGCTGAATACGAGCAGTACTTC. This translates into CSALTSGRAEYEQYF.

This clonotype was counted a few times. The chain is built from TRBV7-2 and TRBJ1-4; D call uncertain. Per the germline V gene, CDR1 is SGHTA and CDR2 is FQGNSA. Trimming removed 0 bases at V and 6 bases at J, with 14 bases between. There are 16 residues in the CDR3. This CDR3 is CASSLAQIASHEKLFF. The CDR3 DNA reads as TGTGCCAGCAGCTTAGCGCAAATAGCTTCTCATGAAAAACTGTTTTTT. The complete variable domain, with remaining parts taken from reference TRBV7-2 and TRBJ1-4, reads GAGVSQSPSNKVTEKGKDVELRCDPISGHTALYWYRQSLGQGLEFLIYFQGNSAPDKSGLPSDRFSAERTGGSVSTLTIQRTQQEDSAVYLCASSLAQIASHEKLFFGSGTQLSVL.

This clonotype was seen a handful of times. The V call is TRBV5-1, the J call TRBJ1-1, with D tentatively TRBD1 (6 bases). V was clipped by 6 bases and J by 2 bases, with 20 bases between them. The CDR3 covers 16 residues. Germline loops: CDR1 SGHRS, CDR2 YFSETQ. The CDR3 reads CASNKFQGSFNTEAFF. The CDR3 coding sequence is TGCGCCAGCAATAAATTCCAGGGGAGTTTTAACACTGAAGCTTTCTTT.

This clonotype was seen more than once but under ten times. The chain combines TRBV20-1 with TRBJ2-3; D unclear. V was shortened by 6 bases and J by 2 bases, with 12 bases between the two germline ends. CDR3 length equals 13 residues. Germline V lookup: CDR1 DFQATT, CDR2 SNEGSKA (reference sequence). The CDR3, as DNA: TGCAGTGCCTTGTGGAAGACCACAGATACGCAGTATTTT. Translating gives CSALWKTTDTQYF.

This clonotype occurred once. V is TRBV6-1 and J is TRBJ1-5; D gene ambiguous. V shed 6 bases and J shed 0 bases, with 9 bases lying between them. Germline CDR1 is MNHNS and CDR2 is SASEGT. This CDR3 is 14 amino acids long. The CDR3, as DNA: TGTGCCAGCAGGCTACACTATAGCAATCAGCCCCAGCATTTT. This sequence encodes CASRLHYSNQPQHF.

This clonotype was found a few times. J is TRBJ2-6 and V is TRBV5-1; D may be TRBD2 (5 bases). This CDR3 spans 16 amino acids. Trimming stripped 5 bases from V and 4 bases from J, with 16 bases between. Germline loops: CDR1 SGHRS, CDR2 YFSETQ. CDR3 protein: CASSLNRETGANVLTF. In nucleotides, the CDR3 is TGCGCCAGCAGTCTTAATAGGGAGACCGGGGCCAACGTCCTGACTTTC.

This clonotype was counted between two and nine times. The rearrangement joins TRBV5-5 to TRBJ2-7; TRBD1 aligns across 7 bases. Losses at the gene ends were 4 bases for V and 1 base for J; bases not matched to a gene: 11. This CDR3 spans 16 amino acids. Germline loops: CDR1 SGHKS, CDR2 YYEKEE (reference sequence). CDR3 protein: CASSRKVGTDSYEQYF. The CDR3 DNA reads as TGTGCCAGCAGCCGGAAGGTAGGGACAGATTCCTACGAGCAGTACTTC.

The gene calls are TRBV10-3 and TRBJ1-1; TRBD1 matches at 8 bases. The V gene end was trimmed by 5 bases and the J gene end by 0 bases; junction bases not matched to a gene: 5. The CDR3 consists of 15 residues. Germline CDR1 is ENHRY and CDR2 is SYGVKD. The CDR3 DNA reads as TGTGCCATCAGTATCGGACAGGGACTGAACACTGAAGCTTTCTTT. Translation: CAISIGQGLNTEAFF.

This clonotype was observed a few times. The gene calls are TRBV5-1 and TRBJ2-7; 9 positions match TRBD1. CDR3 length: 13 amino acids. V gave up 4 bases and J gave up 5 bases; unmatched junction bases: 4. In germline, CDR1 is SGHRS, CDR2 YFSETQ. In DNA, the CDR3 is TGCGCCAGCAGCATCACAGGGGGCGACGAGCAGTACTTC. This gives the protein CASSITGGDEQYF.

As regards this clonotype: Being one base from a much bigger clone, this may be a read error. The V gene is TRBV5-1, the J gene TRBJ2-3; D is uncertain. CDR3 length: 16 residues. Trimming left V 1 base short and J 7 bases short, with 19 bases between. The germline CDR1 and CDR2 sequences are SGHRS and YFSETQ. The CDR3 region is CASSLSGGPLGNTQYF. CDR3 in DNA: TGCGCCAGCAGCTTGAGTGGCGGCCCCTTGGGGAATACGCAGTATTTT.

This clonotype turned up a few times. The chain employs TRBV6-5 and TRBJ1-1; D may be TRBD1 (5 bases). V was pared by 0 bases and J by 5 bases, with 16 bases between. CDR3 length: 16 amino acids. Germline V CDR1 and CDR2: MNHEY, SVGAGI. This CDR3 is CASSYSKGRRGTEAFF. The CDR3 nucleotides read TGTGCCAGCAGTTACTCGAAAGGAAGGAGGGGAACTGAAGCTTTCTTT.

This clonotype came up many times. J is TRBJ2-3 and V is TRBV10-3; D unclear. CDR3 length equals 13 residues. Germline CDR1 and CDR2: ENHRY and SYGVKD. The V end was cut by 4 bases, the J end by 0 bases, with 5 bases between. The CDR3, as DNA: TGTGCCATCAGTGTGGCCAGCACAGATACGCAGTATTTT. This translates into CAISVASTDTQYF.

The sample holds many counts of this clonotype. This chain uses TRBV10-2 with TRBJ2-2, with D perhaps TRBD2 (7 bases). V was pared by 7 bases and J by 4 bases, with 16 bases between. Germline CDR1 reads WSHSY; CDR2 reads SAAADI. The CDR3 length is 15 residues. CDR3 DNA sequence: TGCGCCAGCACCGAGGGGGGGGCAAGCACCGGGGAGCTGTTTTTT. Residues: CASTEGGASTGELFF.

The chain couples TRBV7-2 to TRBJ2-1; 12 positions match TRBD2. The CDR3 extends over 16 amino acids. V shed 5 bases, J shed 2 bases, and the junction held 4 bases outside the gene matches. The germline CDR1 and CDR2 sequences are SGHTA and FQGNSA. The CDR3 spells CASSLRTSGTYNEQFF. DNA for the CDR3: TGTGCCAGCAGCCTACGGACTAGCGGGACCTACAATGAGCAGTTCTTC.

V gene TRBV5-1 combines with J gene TRBJ2-3; 12 bases agree with TRBD2. The junction had 8 bases not matched to a gene; V was cut back by 4 bases and J by 5 bases. CDR1 SGHRS and CDR2 YFSETQ come from the germline V gene. This CDR3 is 16 amino acids long. CDR3 DNA: TGCGCCAGCAGCCCCCCGGGACTAGCGGGTCGAGATACGCAGTATTTT. It is translated as CASSPPGLAGRDTQYF.

The chain combines TRBV28 with TRBJ1-1, with D perhaps matching TRBD1 (5 bases). Germline CDR1 reads MDHEN; CDR2 reads SYDVKM. V lost 5 bases and J lost 2, with 33 bases in between. This CDR3 is built from 21 residues. This chain's CDR3 is CASSPILERFQGGTSNTEAFF. DNA of the CDR3: TGTGCCAGCAGTCCCATCCTAGAGAGGTTTCAGGGCGGGACCAGTAACACTGAAGCTTTCTTT.

The rearrangement joins TRBV15 to TRBJ2-3, with a weak D call TRBD2 (6 bases). Trimming shortened V by 3 bases and J by 3 bases, and 10 bases separated the two germline ends. The CDR3 is 14 amino acids. The germline V gene has CDR1 LNHNV and CDR2 YYDKDF (reference sequence). This CDR3 reads CATSRVRGTDTQYF. In DNA form, the CDR3 reads TGTGCCACCAGCAGGGTTCGGGGGACAGATACGCAGTATTTT.

The sample holds a few counts of this clonotype. The rearrangement joins TRBV5-1 to TRBJ1-1; maybe TRBD1 (5 bases). Trimming shortened V by 4 bases and J by 3 bases, and 16 bases separated the two germline ends. Germline CDR1 and CDR2: SGHRS and YFSETQ. This CDR3 is 15 amino acids long. The CDR3 coding sequence is TGCGCCAGCAGCCCGGCTCGGGGCGGGGACACTGAAGCTTTCTTT. This gives the protein CASSPARGGDTEAFF.

This clonotype was observed at least ten times. The chain links TRBV19 to TRBJ2-1; a possible D gene is TRBD1 (6 bases). The CDR3 has 14 amino acids. The V end was cut by 3 bases, the J end by 3 bases, with 9 bases between. The germline CDR1 and CDR2 sequences are LNHDA and SQIVND (reference sequence). The CDR3 sequence: CASSITGNYNEQFF. DNA for the CDR3: TGTGCCAGTAGTATCACAGGGAACTACAATGAGCAGTTCTTC.

This clonotype was seen only a few times. This CDR3 reads CASSPWDRDYGYTF. CDR3 in DNA: TGTGCCAGCAGCCCCTGGGACAGGGACTATGGCTACACCTTC. The rearrangement joins TRBV7-9 to TRBJ1-2, with 9 nucleotides matching TRBD1. J was trimmed by 3 bases and V by 5 bases; bases with no gene match: 4. This CDR3 is built from 14 residues. Germline V gives CDR1 SEHNR, CDR2 FQNEAQ (reference sequence).

The rearrangement links TRBV9 to TRBJ2-2; D is uncertain. The CDR3 has 12 residues. Trimming pared 0 bases from V and 7 bases from J, leaving 4 bases between. CDR1 is SGDLS and CDR2 is YYNGEE in the germline V gene. The CDR3 nucleotides read TGTGCCAGCAGCGTAGGAATCGGGGAGCTGTTTTTT. As protein: CASSVGIGELFF.

This clonotype was observed a handful of times. The V and J genes are TRBV4-1 and TRBJ2-3; no firm D call. CDR1 and CDR2 from the germline V gene are MGHRA and YSYEKL. This CDR3 comprises 15 residues. The V end was cut by 1 base, the J end by 1 base, with 9 bases between. CDR3 amino acids: CASSQGPLGTDTQYF. CDR3 nucleotide sequence: TGCGCCAGCAGCCAAGGGCCCCTGGGCACAGATACGCAGTATTTT.

The chain carries TRBV10-3 and TRBJ1-1, with TRBD1 matching over 7 bases. The V and J ends lost 4 bases and 1 base, in that order; junction bases with no gene match: 3. CDR1 is ENHRY and CDR2 is SYGVKD in the germline V gene. This CDR3 spans 14 amino acids. CDR3 sequence reads: CAISGGGANTEAFF. CDR3 in DNA: TGTGCCATCAGTGGAGGGGGCGCGAACACTGAAGCTTTCTTT.